The 21 T cell receptor beta chains given below trace back to one sample, sequenced in a study of blood T cells in healthy people across ages. The second PCR ran about 6 to 11 cycles with a sample-barcoded 5' primer and J-beta primers. MiXCR, applied by TCRdb to the 5' RACE reads, yields one record per CDR3 protein. The sample shows some 1,500,000 distinct CDR3 sequences, around 40% of them seen only once. Sequenced input: blood. The source of these receptors is a woman aged 18-29 years in good health.

The genes are TRBV28 and TRBJ2-1; 7 bases are a match to TRBD1. This CDR3 is 14 amino acids long. V gave up 5 bases and J gave up 2 bases; unmatched junction bases: 3. From germline, CDR1 is MDHEN and CDR2 SYDVKM. The CDR3 region has the DNA TGTGCCAGCAGTAACAGGGGCGCCTACAATGAGCAGTTCTTC. It is translated as CASSNRGAYNEQFF.

The chain combines TRBV5-1 with TRBJ2-1; 11 nucleotides match TRBD2. The germline V gene has CDR1 SGHRS and CDR2 YFSETQ. The CDR3 length is 16 residues. After removal of 4 bases from V and 4 bases from J, the junction contained 7 bases not matched to a gene. Here the CDR3 reads CASSQQLAGEYNEQFF. The CDR3 DNA follows: TGCGCCAGCAGCCAACAACTAGCGGGGGAATACAATGAGCAGTTCTTC.

The table lists this clonotype with a count of one. The chain links TRBV25-1 to TRBJ2-1, with D maybe TRBD2 (5 bases). This CDR3 contains 14 residues. Germline CDR1 reads MGHDK; CDR2 reads SYGVNS. Trimming cost V 5 bases and J 9 bases, with 17 bases left between them. CDR3 sequence (DNA): TGTGCCAGCAGTTCCCACGGGCAAACTAGTGAGCAGTTCTTC. It translates to CASSSHGQTSEQFF.

The chain recombines TRBV6-5 with TRBJ1-3; TRBD1 agrees at 9 bases. This CDR3 comprises 14 residues. V was clipped by 4 bases and J by 11 bases; unmatched bases: 9. Germline assignment: CDR1 MNHEY and CDR2 SVGAGI. In DNA, the CDR3 is TGTGCCAGCAGTTCGGACAGGGGACCCGGCCCCATATATTTT. It yields the protein CASSSDRGPGPIYF.

At least ten counts were recorded for this clonotype. The chain recombines TRBV4-1 with TRBJ2-5; perhaps D is TRBD1 or TRBD2 (6 bases each). Trimming stripped 5 bases from V and 3 bases from J, with 25 bases between. This CDR3 contains 18 residues. Germline CDR1 and CDR2: MGHRA and YSYEKL. The CDR3 spells CASSDPKRGRKGKETQYF. CDR3 sequence (DNA): TGCGCCAGCAGCGATCCAAAGAGGGGGAGGAAGGGGAAAGAGACCCAGTACTTC.

This sequence joins TRBV5-4 and TRBJ2-3; no clear D. The CDR3 runs 15 residues. Trimming took 5 bases from V and 0 from J, leaving 13 bases between them. Germline lookup yields CDR1 SGHNT and CDR2 YYREEE (reference sequence). The DNA of the CDR3 is TGTGCCAGCAGTCCCTATGGAAAGAGCACAGATACGCAGTATTTT. Its protein is CASSPYGKSTDTQYF.

The chain has TRBV4-2 and TRBJ2-1; 9 bases are a match to TRBD1. The CDR3 has 15 amino acids. Germline V CDR1 and CDR2: LGHNA, YNFKEQ. Trimming took 4 bases from V and 5 from J; bases not matched to a gene: 6. The CDR3: CASSLRDRADNEQFF. In DNA, the CDR3 is TGTGCCAGCAGCCTTCGGGACAGGGCTGACAATGAGCAGTTCTTC.

The chain employs TRBV7-9 and TRBJ2-5; no clear D. The J call is doubtful: the DNA matches TRBJ2-7 better. The CDR3 consists of 14 residues. The germline V gene encodes CDR1 SEHNR and CDR2 FQNEAQ (reference sequence). The CDR3 loop reads CASRGRVESHEQYF. CDR3 sequence (DNA): TGTGCCAGCAGAGGTCGAGTAGAGAGCCACGAGCAGTACTTC.

This chain uses TRBV10-3 with TRBJ1-1; D gene unclear. Trimming took 4 bases from V and 7 from J, leaving 7 bases between them. Germline V CDR1 and CDR2: ENHRY, SYGVKD. The CDR3 spans 11 residues. This chain's CDR3 is CAISGSNEAFF. The CDR3 DNA reads as TGTGCCATCAGTGGCAGCAATGAAGCTTTCTTT.

The rearrangement joins TRBV3-1 to TRBJ1-1, with a weak D call TRBD1 (5 bases). The germline gives CDR1 LGHDT, CDR2 YNNKEL (reference sequence). This CDR3 is 15 amino acids long. Trimming took off 6 bases at V and 0 bases at J, with 14 bases between the two ends. For the CDR3, the DNA is TGTGCCAGCAGAAGACATCAGGGAATGAACACTGAAGCTTTCTTT. Translated: CASRRHQGMNTEAFF.

The chain joins TRBV15 to TRBJ1-6, with D unclear. CDR3 size: 17 residues. Per the germline V gene, CDR1 is LNHNV and CDR2 is YYDKDF (reference sequence). Between the trimmed V and J ends, which lost 0 bases and 3 bases, there was a span of 12 bases. This chain's CDR3 is CATSREAGSFYNSPLHF. CDR3 nucleotide sequence: TGTGCCACCAGCAGAGAGGCAGGCTCCTTCTATAATTCACCCCTCCACTTT. Full variable domain (missing parts from reference TRBV15 and TRBJ1-6): DAMVIQNPRYQVTQFGKPVTLSCSQTLNHNVMYWYQQKSSQAPKLLFHYYDKDFNNEADTPDNFQSRRPNTSFCFLDIRSPGLGDTAMYLCATSREAGSFYNSPLHFGNGTRLTVT.

This clonotype occurred many times. This chain links TRBV12-3 or TRBV12-4 with TRBJ2-3; possibly TRBD2 for D (6 bases). The ends were cut back, 5 bases at V and 3 bases at J, with 9 bases in the middle. CDR3 length: 13 amino acids. CDR3 sequence reads: CASSRAGTDTQYF. The DNA for the CDR3 is TGTGCCAGCAGTCGGGCGGGGACAGATACGCAGTATTTT.

The V and J genes are TRBV29-1 and TRBJ2-2; 8 bases map to TRBD1. The CDR3 contains 13 residues. From germline, CDR1 is SQVTM and CDR2 ANQGSEA. The CDR3 here is CTLQGENTGELFF. CDR3 sequence (DNA): TGCACCCTACAGGGGGAGAACACCGGGGAGCTGTTTTTT.

The rearrangement joins TRBV12-3 or TRBV12-4 to TRBJ1-3; TRBD1 aligns across 7 bases. The CDR3 has 15 residues. The junction had 8 bases not matched to a gene; V was cut back by 6 bases and J by 3 bases. CDR3 DNA sequence: TGTGCCAGCAGACCGACAGGGTACGGTGGAAACACCATATATTTT. Residues: CASRPTGYGGNTIYF.

Comments on this clonotype: One end of the junction is discordant with germline, which a read error may explain. The J gene is TRBJ1-2, the V gene TRBV7-9; D is uncertain. Germline V gene data show CDR1 as SEHNR and CDR2 as FQNEAQ (reference sequence). This CDR3 has 13 residues. CDR3 sequence (DNA): TGTGCCAGCAAAAGGTCTGGATCCCAAGGCTACATCTTC. Encoded protein: CASKRSGSQGYIF. Complete variable domain (other parts from reference TRBV7-9 and TRBJ1-2): DTGVSQNPRHKITKRGQNVTFRCDPISEHNRLYWYRQTLGQGPEFLTYFQNEAQLEKSRLLSDRFSAERPKGSFSTLEIQRTEQGDSAMYLCASKRSGSQGYIFGSGTRLTVV.

This clonotype has just a few counts. The rearrangement uses TRBV7-6 and TRBJ2-3; no definite D call. CDR3 length: 15 amino acids. Germline CDR1 and CDR2: SGHVS and FNYEAQ. V lost 1 base and J 2 bases, leaving 10 bases between the germline ends. Here the CDR3 DNA reads TGTGCCAGCAGCTTAGAGCTTGCCCCCACAGATACGCAGTATTTT. Translating gives CASSLELAPTDTQYF.

The chain joins TRBV20-1 to TRBJ1-4; TRBD1 is a possible D gene (5 bases). Trimming took off 3 bases at V and 8 bases at J, with 16 bases between the two ends. CDR1 DFQATT and CDR2 SNEGSKA come from the germline V gene (reference sequence). The CDR3 is made up of 14 amino acids. CDR3 residues: CSARRRGGREKLFF. CDR3 nucleotides: TGCAGTGCTAGGAGGAGGGGCGGTCGGGAAAAACTGTTTTTT.

The chain uses TRBV20-1 and TRBJ1-1, with D maybe TRBD1 (6 bases). Germline CDR1 reads DFQATT; CDR2 reads SNEGSKA (reference sequence). Deletions cut 4 bases from V and 2 bases from J, with 17 bases between. CDR3 length equals 15 residues. CDR3 loop: CSAKGGAPRNTEAFF. The DNA of the CDR3 is TGCAGTGCTAAGGGGGGCGCCCCCCGAAACACTGAAGCTTTCTTT.

The chain's CDR3 is CASSVDGRPWNTGELFF. The CDR3 region has the DNA TGTGCCAGCAGCGTAGACGGGAGACCCTGGAACACCGGGGAGCTGTTTTTT. This sequence joins TRBV9 and TRBJ2-2; the D gene is possibly TRBD2 (6 bases). This CDR3 is 17 amino acids long. The V and J ends lost 0 bases and 1 base respectively, with 13 bases between them. The germline gives CDR1 SGDLS, CDR2 YYNGEE.

A note on this clonotype: One junction end does not reproduce the germline sequence, and a read error may be involved. J is TRBJ2-1 and V is TRBV20-1, with D uncertain. The end of the DNA is better explained by TRBJ2-7, so the J call may be wrong. This CDR3 is built from 20 residues. Germline V lookup: CDR1 DFQATT, CDR2 SNEGSKA (reference sequence). The CDR3 sequence: CSAREPPNVSPTWSYNEQYF. The CDR3 DNA reads TGTAGTGCTAGAGAGCCCCCGAATGTTAGCCCGACGTGGTCCTACAATGAGCAGTACTTC.

This clonotype came up a few times. The rearrangement uses TRBV7-8 and TRBJ2-1; D gene unclear. Trimming removed 1 base at V and 8 bases at J, with 9 bases between. The CDR3 extends over 13 amino acids. CDR1 is SGHVS, CDR2 FQNEAQ, per germline. CDR3 in amino acids: CASSLGAAYEQFF. Written as DNA, the CDR3 is TGTGCCAGCAGCTTAGGGGCAGCCTATGAGCAGTTCTTC.